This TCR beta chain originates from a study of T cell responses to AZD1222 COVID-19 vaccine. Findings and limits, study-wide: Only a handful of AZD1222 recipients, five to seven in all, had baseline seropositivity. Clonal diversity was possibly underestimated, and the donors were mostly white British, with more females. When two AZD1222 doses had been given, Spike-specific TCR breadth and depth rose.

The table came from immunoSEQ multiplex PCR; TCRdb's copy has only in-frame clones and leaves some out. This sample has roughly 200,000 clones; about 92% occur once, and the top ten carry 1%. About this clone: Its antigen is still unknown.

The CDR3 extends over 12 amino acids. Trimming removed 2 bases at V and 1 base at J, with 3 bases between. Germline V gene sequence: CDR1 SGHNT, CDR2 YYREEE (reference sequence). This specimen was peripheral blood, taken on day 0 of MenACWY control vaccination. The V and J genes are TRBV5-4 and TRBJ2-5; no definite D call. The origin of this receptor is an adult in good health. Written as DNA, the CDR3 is TGTGCCAGCAGCTTAGGCCAAGAGACCCAGTACTTC. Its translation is CASSLGQETQYF.